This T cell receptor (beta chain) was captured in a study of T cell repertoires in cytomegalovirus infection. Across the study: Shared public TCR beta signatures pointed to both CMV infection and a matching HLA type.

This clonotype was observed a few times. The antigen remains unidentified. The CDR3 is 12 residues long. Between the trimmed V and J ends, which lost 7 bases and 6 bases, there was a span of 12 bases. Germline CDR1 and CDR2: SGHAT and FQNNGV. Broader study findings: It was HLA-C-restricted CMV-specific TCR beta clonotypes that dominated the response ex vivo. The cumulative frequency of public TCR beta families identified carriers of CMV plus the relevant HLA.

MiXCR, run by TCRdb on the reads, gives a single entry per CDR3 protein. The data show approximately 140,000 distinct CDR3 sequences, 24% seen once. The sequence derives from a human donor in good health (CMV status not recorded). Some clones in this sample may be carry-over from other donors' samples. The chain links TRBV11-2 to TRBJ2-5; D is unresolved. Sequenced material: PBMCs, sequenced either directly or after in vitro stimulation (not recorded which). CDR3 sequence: CASTPRGQTQYF. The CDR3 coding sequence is TGTGCCAGCACCCCACGAGGACAGACCCAGTACTTC. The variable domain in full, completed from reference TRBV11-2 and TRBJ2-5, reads EAGVAQSPRYKIIEKRQSVAFWCNPISGHATLYWYQQILGQGPKLLIQFQNNGVVDDSQLPKDRFSAERLKGVDSTLKIQPAKLEDSAVYLCASTPRGQTQYFGPGTRLLVL.